Detailed here is one T cell receptor (beta chain). The antigen is undetermined. TCR beta CDR3 sequences were amplified from RNA transcripts. HTBI primers were used for first-round RT-PCR of the TCR CDR3. One entry per CDR3 protein, called by TCRdb with MiXCR from the multiplex PCR reads. Of approximately 430,000 distinct CDR3 sequences in the sample, roughly 14% are singletons; the top ten hold approximately 13%. Germline-derived CDR1 and CDR2 are SGHAT and FQDESV (reference sequence). V lost 3 bases and J lost 7; bases outside the gene matches: 12. This CDR3 region has 16 residues. These data are taken from a study of T cells in Graves' hyperthyroidism and ophthalmopathy. The overall study: Before treatment of any kind, peripheral blood was taken at initial diagnosis. Study-wide results and limits: Blood held most thyroid clonotypes expanded above 0.001 frequency.

The J gene is TRBJ2-1, the V gene TRBV11-1; TRBD2 matches 7 bases. Material: blood. This TCR came from a man aged 18 to 30 with Graves' ophthalmopathy. The CDR3 bases are TGTGCCAGCAGCTTGAAACCGGGACTACGTGTAAATGAGCAGTTCTTC. As protein: CASSLKPGLRVNEQFF. The full variable domain, with the rest looked up from reference TRBV11-1 and TRBJ2-1, is EAEVAQSPRYKITEKSQAVAFWCDPISGHATLYWYRQILGQGPELLVQFQDESVVDDSQLPKDRFSAERLKGVDSTLKIQPAELGDSAMYLCASSLKPGLRVNEQFFGPGTRLTVL.